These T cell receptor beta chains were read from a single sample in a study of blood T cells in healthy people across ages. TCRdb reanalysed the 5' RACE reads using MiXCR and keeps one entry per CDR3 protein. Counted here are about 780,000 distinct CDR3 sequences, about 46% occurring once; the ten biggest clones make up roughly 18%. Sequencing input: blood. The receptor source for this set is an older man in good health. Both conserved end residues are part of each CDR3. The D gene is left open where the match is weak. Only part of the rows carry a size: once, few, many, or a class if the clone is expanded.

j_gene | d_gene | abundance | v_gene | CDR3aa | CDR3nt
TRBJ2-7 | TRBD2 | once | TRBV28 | CASLNGGATTSYEQYF | TGTGCCAGCCTCAACGGGGGGGCCACGACCTCCTACGAGCAGTACTTC
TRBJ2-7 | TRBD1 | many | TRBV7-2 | CASSPVMSWDRGSYEQYF | TGTGCCAGCAGCCCCGTCATGTCGTGGGACAGGGGCTCCTACGAGCAGTACTTC
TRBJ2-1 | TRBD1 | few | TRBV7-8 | CASTEPGAGGFHEQFF | TGTGCCAGCACCGAGCCCGGGGCAGGGGGATTTCATGAGCAGTTCTTC
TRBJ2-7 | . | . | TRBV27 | CASSISPTRNPFERYF | TGTGCCAGCAGTATATCTCCTACTAGGAATCCCTTCGAGCGGTACTTC
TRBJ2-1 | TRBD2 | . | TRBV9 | CASSEVTSGTSSYNEQFF | TGTGCCAGCAGCGAAGTGACTAGCGGGACGAGCTCCTACAATGAGCAGTTCTTC
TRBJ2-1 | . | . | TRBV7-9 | CASSRKTDYHNEQFF | TGTGCCAGCAGTCGGAAAACCGACTACCACAATGAGCAGTTCTTC
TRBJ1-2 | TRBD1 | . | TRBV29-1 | CSVGGTDYGYTF | TGCAGCGTTGGGGGGACAGACTATGGCTACACCTTC
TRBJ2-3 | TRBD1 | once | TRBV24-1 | CATGDPGTGSTDTQYF | TGTGCCACCGGTGACCCCGGGACAGGGAGTACAGATACGCAGTATTTT
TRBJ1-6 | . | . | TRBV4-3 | CASSQDSQGSGSPLHF | TGCGCCAGCAGCCAAGATTCTCAGGGGTCGGGTTCACCCCTCCACTTT
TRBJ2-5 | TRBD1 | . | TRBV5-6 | CASSLWDRLETQYF | TGTGCCAGCAGCTTGTGGGACAGGCTAGAGACCCAGTACTTC
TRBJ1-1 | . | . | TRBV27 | CASSPTYLTEAFF | TGTGCCAGCAGTCCCACCTATCTGACTGAAGCTTTCTTT
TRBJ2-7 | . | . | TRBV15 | CATSRDVNRASYEQYF | TGTGCCACCAGCAGAGATGTTAACAGGGCTTCCTACGAGCAGTACTTC
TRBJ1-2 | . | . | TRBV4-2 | CASSRGTGNGYTF | TGTGCCAGCAGCCGCGGAACGGGCAATGGCTACACCTTC
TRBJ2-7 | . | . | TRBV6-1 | CASSPLSNPGYEQYF | TGTGCCAGCAGTCCCCTGAGCAACCCAGGCTACGAGCAGTACTTC
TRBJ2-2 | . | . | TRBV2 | CASSQRMAGNTGELFF | TGTGCCAGCAGCCAAAGGATGGCAGGGAACACCGGGGAGCTGTTTTTT
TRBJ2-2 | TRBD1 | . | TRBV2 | CASSRTGGFTGELFF | TGTGCCAGCAGCCGGACAGGGGGTTTCACCGGGGAGCTGTTTTTT
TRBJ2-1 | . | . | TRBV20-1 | CSARDGSGRSYNERYF | TGCAGTGCTAGAGATGGGAGCGGACGCTCCTACAATGAGCGGTACTTC
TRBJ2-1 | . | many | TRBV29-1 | CSVEDLYGNEQFF | TGCAGCGTTGAAGATCTTTACGGGAATGAGCAGTTCTTC
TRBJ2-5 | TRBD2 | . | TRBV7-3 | CASSPGTSGGTQYF | TGTGCCAGCAGTCCCGGGACTAGCGGGGGGACCCAGTACTTC
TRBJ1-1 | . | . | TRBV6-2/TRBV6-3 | CASSYSMRDTEAFF | TGTGCCAGCAGTTACTCGATGAGGGACACTGAAGCTTTCTTT
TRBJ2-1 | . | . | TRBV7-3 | CASTNPPGPQFF | TGTGCCAGCACAAACCCTCCGGGACCGCAGTTCTTC
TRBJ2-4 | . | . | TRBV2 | CASRTGQGGKNIQYF | TGTGCCAGCAGGACCGGGCAGGGCGGCAAAAACATTCAGTACTTC
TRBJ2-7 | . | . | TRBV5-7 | CASSFRPGQSGSYEQYF | TGTGCCAGCAGCTTTCGGCCCGGACAGTCCGGCTCCTACGAGCAGTACTTC
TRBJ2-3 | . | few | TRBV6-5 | CASSYWTEPTDTQYF | TGTGCCAGCAGTTACTGGACAGAGCCAACAGATACGCAGTATTTT
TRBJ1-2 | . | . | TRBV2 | CASRELINYGYTF | TGTGCCAGCAGAGAATTGATTAACTATGGCTACACCTTC
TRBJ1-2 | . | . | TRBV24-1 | CATTDLNYGYTF | TGTGCCACGACGGATTTAAACTATGGCTACACCTTC
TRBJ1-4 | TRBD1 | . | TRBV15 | CATSRAGTVEKLFF | TGTGCCACCAGCAGAGCGGGGACAGTTGAAAAACTGTTTTTT
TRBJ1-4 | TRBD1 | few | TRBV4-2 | CASSQADRASNEKLFF | TGTGCCAGCAGCCAAGCCGACAGGGCCTCTAATGAAAAACTGTTTTTT
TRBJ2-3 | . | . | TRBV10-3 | CAISVSSAGSSTDTQYF | TGTGCCATCAGCGTTTCTAGCGCGGGGTCCTCCACAGATACGCAGTATTTT
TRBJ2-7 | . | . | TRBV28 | CASSAQVPSYEQYF | TGTGCCAGCAGTGCACAGGTACCAAGCTACGAGCAGTACTTC
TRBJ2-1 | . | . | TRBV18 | CASSPALYNEQFF | TGTGCCAGCTCACCGGCTCTCTACAATGAGCAGTTCTTC
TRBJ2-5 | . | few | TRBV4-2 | CASSQGSLGEETQYF | TGTGCCAGCAGCCAAGGGTCGCTGGGGGAAGAGACCCAGTACTTC
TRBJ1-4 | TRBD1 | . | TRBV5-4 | CASSVKGAGEKLFF | TGTGCCAGCAGCGTGAAGGGGGCGGGGGAAAAACTGTTTTTT
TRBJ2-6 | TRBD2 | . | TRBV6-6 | CASSSTSAGANVLTF | TGTGCCAGCAGTTCTACTAGCGCTGGGGCCAACGTCCTGACTTTC
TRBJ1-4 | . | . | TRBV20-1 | CSAISGTTNEKLFF | TGCAGTGCTATATCTGGCACAACTAATGAAAAACTGTTTTTT
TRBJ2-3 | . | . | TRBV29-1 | CSGAGFRAESTDTQYF | TGCAGCGGTGCCGGTTTTAGGGCAGAGAGCACAGATACGCAGTATTTT
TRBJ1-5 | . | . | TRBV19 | CASSSNEGPSQPQHF | TGTGCCAGTAGTAGCAATGAAGGACCTAGTCAGCCCCAGCATTTT
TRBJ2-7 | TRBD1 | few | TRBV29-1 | CSVSRTGVGEQYF | TGCAGCGTTTCAAGGACAGGGGTGGGGGAGCAGTACTTC
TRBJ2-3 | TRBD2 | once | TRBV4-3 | CASSQDGAGVDTQYF | TGCGCCAGCAGCCAAGACGGCGCGGGGGTGGATACGCAGTATTTT
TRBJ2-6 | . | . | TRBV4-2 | CASSQVGSSGANVLTF | TGTGCCAGCAGCCAAGTTGGAAGCTCTGGGGCCAACGTCCTGACTTTC
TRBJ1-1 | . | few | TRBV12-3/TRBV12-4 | CASSFRRNTEAFF | TGTGCCAGCAGTTTTCGCAGGAACACTGAAGCTTTCTTT
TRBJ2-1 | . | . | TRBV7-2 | CASSSTRSGMAGIYNEQFF | TGTGCCAGCAGCTCAACCCGTTCGGGGATGGCGGGGATCTACAATGAGCAGTTCTTC
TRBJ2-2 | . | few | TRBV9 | CASSASSPVTGELFF | TGTGCCAGCAGCGCATCTAGCCCGGTCACCGGGGAGCTGTTTTTT
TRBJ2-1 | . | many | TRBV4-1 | CASSQGTINNEQFF | TGCGCCAGCAGCCAAGGGACAATCAACAATGAGCAGTTCTTC
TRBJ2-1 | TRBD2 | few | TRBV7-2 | CASSATSGRATILQFF | TGTGCCAGCAGCGCTACTAGCGGGAGGGCCACGATCTTGCAGTTCTTC
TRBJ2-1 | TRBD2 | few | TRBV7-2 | CASSSRSAGEPYNEQFF | TGTGCCAGCAGCTCTCGGTCCGCGGGAGAACCCTACAATGAGCAGTTCTTC
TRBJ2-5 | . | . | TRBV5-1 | CASSLSSRQQETQYF | TGCGCCAGCAGTTTGTCGTCACGTCAACAAGAGACCCAGTACTTC
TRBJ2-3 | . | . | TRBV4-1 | CASSQDPSGPSTDTQYF | TGCGCCAGCAGCCAAGATCCCTCAGGCCCAAGCACAGATACGCAGTATTTT
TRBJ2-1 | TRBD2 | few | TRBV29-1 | CSVDSGRYEQFF | TGCAGCGTTGACAGCGGGAGGTATGAGCAGTTCTTC
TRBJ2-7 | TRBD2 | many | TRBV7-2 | CASSLVGPGTSVSYEQYF | TGTGCCAGCAGCTTAGTTGGCCCCGGGACTAGCGTATCCTACGAGCAGTACTTC
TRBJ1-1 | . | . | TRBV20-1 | CSARNPTMNTEAFF | TGCAGTGCGAGAAACCCGACGATGAACACTGAAGCTTTCTTT
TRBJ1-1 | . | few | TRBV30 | CAWSVLRGREAFF | TGTGCCTGGAGTGTACTAAGAGGGCGTGAAGCTTTCTTT
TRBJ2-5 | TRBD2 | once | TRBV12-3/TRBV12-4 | CASSPRLAGASQETQYF | TGTGCCAGCAGTCCCAGACTAGCGGGAGCGAGTCAAGAGACCCAGTACTTC
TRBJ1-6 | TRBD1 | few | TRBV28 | CASSFGTGPNSPLHF | TGTGCCAGCAGTTTTGGGACAGGGCCTAATTCACCCCTCCACTTT
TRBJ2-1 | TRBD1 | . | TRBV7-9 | CASSSTGGRYDEQFF | TGTGCCAGCAGCTCAACAGGGGGAAGATACGATGAGCAGTTCTTC
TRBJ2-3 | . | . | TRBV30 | CASHEDSRTDTQYF | TGTGCCTCTCATGAGGATTCTCGGACGGATACGCAGTATTTT
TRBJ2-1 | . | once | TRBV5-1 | CASSLDDGRAAYNEQFF | TGCGCCAGCAGCTTGGATGACGGGAGAGCTGCCTACAATGAGCAGTTCTTC
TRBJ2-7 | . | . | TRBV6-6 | CASRHRESEQYF | TGTGCCAGCAGACACAGGGAATCCGAGCAGTACTTC
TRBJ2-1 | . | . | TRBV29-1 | CSVEDLRGSSYNEQFF | TGCAGCGTTGAAGATCTACGAGGGAGCTCCTACAATGAGCAGTTCTTC
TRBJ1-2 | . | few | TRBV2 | CASSPQGPLGYTF | TGTGCCAGCAGTCCCCAGGGCCCCTTGGGCTACACCTTC